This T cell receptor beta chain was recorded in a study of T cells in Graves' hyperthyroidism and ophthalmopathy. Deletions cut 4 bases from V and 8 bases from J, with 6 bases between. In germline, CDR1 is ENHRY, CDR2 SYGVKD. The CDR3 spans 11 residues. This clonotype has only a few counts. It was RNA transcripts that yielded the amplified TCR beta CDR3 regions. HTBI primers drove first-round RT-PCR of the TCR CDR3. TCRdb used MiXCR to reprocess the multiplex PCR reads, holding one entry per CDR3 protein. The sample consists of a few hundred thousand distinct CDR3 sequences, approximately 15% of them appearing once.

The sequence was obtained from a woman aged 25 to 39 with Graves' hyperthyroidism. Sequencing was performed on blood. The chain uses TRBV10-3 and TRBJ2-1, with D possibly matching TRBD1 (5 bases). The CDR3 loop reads CAISGGHEQFF. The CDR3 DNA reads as TGTGCCATCAGTGGGGGCCATGAGCAGTTCTTC.